This T cell receptor beta chain was sequenced during a study of CD8 T cells in Susac syndrome. From blood CD8+ and CD4+ T cells, TCR beta sequences were generated. In contrast to the negatively isolated CD8+ and CD4+ T cells, TEMRA cells were FACS-enriched. The V gene lost 4 bases and the J gene lost 2 bases, with 13 bases spanning the gap. CDR1 SQVTM and CDR2 ANQGSEA come from the germline V gene. This CDR3 comprises 14 residues. RNA was extracted with the RNeasy kit, and a quantity of about 0.45 to 1 ug was reverse transcribed using random hexamers. Amplification of TCR beta CDR3 was carried out by immunoSEQ multiplex PCR, which covered 54 Vbeta and 13 Jbeta segments. A single record per CDR3 protein comes from TCRdb applying MiXCR to the immunoSEQ multiplex PCR reads. Here the sample spans about 210,000 distinct CDR3 sequences, approximately 95% being singletons.

The V gene is TRBV29-1, the J gene TRBJ2-3; unclear D gene. The TCR comes from a human donor with multiple sclerosis. Sequencing was performed on CD4+ T cells from PBMCs. This CDR3 reads CSVGTRPPTDTQYF. CDR3 bases: TGCAGCGTTGGCACCAGGCCCCCCACAGATACGCAGTATTTT.